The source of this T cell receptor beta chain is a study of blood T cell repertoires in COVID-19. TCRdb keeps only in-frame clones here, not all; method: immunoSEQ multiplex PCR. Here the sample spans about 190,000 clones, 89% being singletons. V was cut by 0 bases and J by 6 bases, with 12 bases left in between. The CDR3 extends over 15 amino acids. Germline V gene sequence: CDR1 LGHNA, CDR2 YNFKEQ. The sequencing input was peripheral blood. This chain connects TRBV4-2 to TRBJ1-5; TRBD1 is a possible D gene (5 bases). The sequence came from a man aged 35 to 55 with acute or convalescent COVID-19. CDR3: CASSQEKGLGQPQHF. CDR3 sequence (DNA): TGTGCCAGCAGCCAAGAGAAGGGGCTGGGTCAGCCCCAGCATTTT.